The clone carrying this TCR beta chain was counted ten times or more. Its antigen remains unknown. At one end, the junction sequence differs from germline, possibly due to a read error. TCRdb ran MiXCR on the reads and lists one entry per CDR3 protein. Of about 310,000 distinct CDR3 sequences listed, approximately 25% were seen once; the top ten hold 13%. These data originate in a study of T cell repertoires in cytomegalovirus infection. The overall study: The authors relied on CMV epitopes, both recently identified HLA-C-restricted and well-studied HLA-B-restricted. Matching HLA type, along with CMV infection, was indicated by public TCR beta signatures. Study-wide points: It was HLA-C-restricted CMV-specific TCR beta clonotypes that dominated the response ex vivo.

The CDR3 totals 16 residues. The V gene's germline CDR1 is SGHTA and CDR2 FQGNSA. This sample comprised cultured PBMCs, obtained from culture after CMV antigen stimulation. The clonotype comes from a human donor in good health (CMV status not recorded). Some clones in this sample may be carry-over from other donors' samples. V is TRBV7-2 and J is TRBJ1-6; a weak D match, TRBD1 (5 bases). In DNA, the CDR3 is TGTGCCAGCAGCTTAGCGCCGTTCGGAGAGGACAATTGTAGCTACTTT. Its protein product is CASSLAPFGEDNCSYF. Variable domain in full (rest from reference TRBV7-2 and TRBJ1-6): GAGVSQSPSNKVTEKGKDVELRCDPISGHTALYWYRQSLGQGLEFLIYFQGNSAPDKSGLPSDRFSAERTGGSVSTLTIQRTQQEDSAVYLCASSLAPFGEDNCSYFGNGTRLTVT.